This section outlines one T cell receptor (beta chain) sequence together with its context. Its cognate antigen is unknown. Sequenced by immunoSEQ multiplex PCR; TCRdb stores in-frame clones only, minus some. Of about 97,000 clones detected, 88% appear once; the ten largest clones hold less than 3.5%. This record comes from a study of T cell responses to AZD1222 COVID-19 vaccine. Study information: It was second doses at about 4 or about 12 weeks that were pooled.

Whole-study results and caveats: There were mostly white British donors and more females than males, and clonal diversity was possibly underestimated. Only a handful of AZD1222 recipients, six or seven in all, had baseline seropositivity.

Sequencing used peripheral blood, obtained on day 0 of AZD1222 vaccination. This TCR came from an adult in good health.

In DNA, the CDR3 is TGTGCCAGCAGCCCTCGCGGGGCAGCGCCCTACGAGCAGTACTTC. This gives the protein CASSPRGAAPYEQYF. The V and J genes are TRBV9 and TRBJ2-7; D is perhaps TRBD2 (6 bases). Trimming pared 4 bases from V and 2 bases from J, leaving 16 bases between. The CDR3 loop spans 15 amino acids. Looked up from germline, CDR1 is SGDLS and CDR2 is YYNGEE.